Listed below are T cell receptor beta chains from one sample, sequenced in a study of siplizumab effects on memory and regulatory T cells. Their antigens are not known. Generated by immunoSEQ multiplex PCR, the TCRdb table keeps only in-frame clones and is missing some. The table shows around 15,000 clones, with 40% to 45% occurring only once. Sequences were obtained from CFSE-low (dividing) CD4+ T cells sorted from an allogeneic mixed lymphocyte reaction. The receptors were sampled from a human donor in good health; the cells came from an allogeneic mixed lymphocyte reaction. Some clones in this sample may be carry-over from other donors' samples. The CDR3 runs from the conserved cysteine through the conserved F or W. The order of the fields is clone size, D gene, J gene, V gene, CDR3 protein, CDR3 DNA. A D gene is named only where the DNA matches it firmly. A row's size may be missing; if present it is once, few, many or a size class.

size: -
D: -
J: TRBJ2-2
V: TRBV2
CDR3: CASSRHEYGELFF
DNA: TGTGCCAGCAGTAGACATGAGTACGGGGAGCTGTTTTTT

size: medium-sized
D: -
J: TRBJ1-2
V: TRBV27
CDR3: CASSLSVQGWPYGYTF
DNA: TGTGCCAGCAGTTTATCGGTCCAGGGGTGGCCTTATGGCTACACCTTC

size: -
D: TRBD2
J: TRBJ2-7
V: TRBV7-9
CDR3: CASSFQRDPGYEQYF
DNA: TGTGCCAGCAGCTTTCAGCGGGACCCTGGGTACGAGCAGTACTTC

size: medium-sized
D: -
J: TRBJ1-4
V: TRBV4-1
CDR3: CASSQVGTRTTNEKLFF
DNA: TGCGCCAGCAGCCAAGTTGGGACACGGACAACTAATGAAAAACTGTTTTTT

size: -
D: -
J: TRBJ1-1
V: TRBV6-6
CDR3: CASRDSLRNTEAFF
DNA: TGTGCCAGCAGGGACAGCCTTAGGAACACTGAAGCTTTCTTT

size: -
D: TRBD2
J: TRBJ2-3
V: TRBV9
CDR3: CASSVGTSGSVRTDTQYF
DNA: TGTGCCAGCAGCGTAGGGACTAGCGGGAGTGTGAGAACAGATACGCAGTATTTT

size: medium-sized
D: -
J: TRBJ1-5
V: TRBV4-1
CDR3: CASSQEVRSLRPQHF
DNA: TGCGCCAGCAGCCAAGAAGTCAGGAGCCTGAGGCCCCAGCATTTT

size: few
D: -
J: TRBJ1-1
V: TRBV7-9
CDR3: CASSLIPGALTEAFF
DNA: TGTGCCAGCAGCTTAATACCGGGGGCGCTCACTGAAGCTTTCTTT

size: -
D: -
J: TRBJ2-3
V: TRBV7-9
CDR3: CASSMGPGSTDTQYF
DNA: TGTGCCAGCAGTATGGGTCCAGGAAGCACAGATACGCAGTATTTT

size: -
D: -
J: TRBJ1-2
V: TRBV19
CDR3: CASSGFGGYYGYTF
DNA: TGTGCCAGTAGTGGGTTTGGAGGGTATTATGGCTACACCTTC

size: -
D: -
J: TRBJ1-2
V: TRBV6-1
CDR3: CASSGPGPGFQGYTF
DNA: TGTGCCAGCAGTGGCCCGGGACCTGGATTTCAGGGCTACACCTTC

size: -
D: -
J: TRBJ1-5
V: TRBV28
CDR3: CASSSGSNQPQHF
DNA: TGTGCCAGCAGCTCGGGTAGCAATCAGCCCCAGCATTTT

size: few
D: TRBD2
J: TRBJ2-5
V: TRBV18
CDR3: CASSPVETSGRAGSLGTQYF
DNA: TGTGCCAGCTCACCAGTCGAGACTAGCGGGAGGGCCGGGTCCCTAGGGACCCAGTACTTC

size: many
D: -
J: TRBJ2-5
V: TRBV2
CDR3: CASMGSGWETQYF
DNA: TGTGCCAGCATGGGGTCCGGGTGGGAGACCCAGTACTTC

size: medium-sized
D: -
J: TRBJ2-3
V: TRBV30
CDR3: CALGHLVTDTQYF
DNA: TGTGCCTTAGGACACCTAGTTACAGATACGCAGTATTTT

size: -
D: -
J: TRBJ2-5
V: TRBV7-2
CDR3: CASSLVSLQETQYF
DNA: TGTGCCAGCAGCTTAGTTTCCCTCCAAGAGACCCAGTACTTC

size: -
D: -
J: TRBJ2-3
V: TRBV28
CDR3: CASSQLGHGQTTQYF
DNA: TGTGCCAGCAGTCAGCTAGGACATGGGCAAACTACGCAGTATTTT

size: medium-sized
D: -
J: TRBJ2-5
V: TRBV2
CDR3: CASSEPTWAGTQYF
DNA: TGTGCCAGCAGTGAACCTACATGGGCAGGAACCCAGTACTTC

size: few
D: -
J: TRBJ2-2
V: TRBV6-5
CDR3: CASRLGSSNTGELFF
DNA: TGTGCCAGCCGGTTGGGCAGCTCGAACACCGGGGAGCTGTTTTTT

size: few
D: -
J: TRBJ2-3
V: TRBV27
CDR3: CASSFITLTDTQYF
DNA: TGTGCCAGCAGTTTTATCACCCTCACAGATACGCAGTATTTT

size: -
D: -
J: TRBJ1-1
V: TRBV19
CDR3: CASRLQGFGLTEAFF
DNA: TGTGCCAGTAGACTTCAGGGGTTCGGGCTCACTGAAGCTTTCTTT

size: -
D: -
J: TRBJ1-6
V: TRBV6-1
CDR3: CASSDPESPLHF
DNA: TGTGCCAGCAGTGACCCGGAATCACCCCTCCACTTT

size: -
D: -
J: TRBJ1-1
V: TRBV11-2
CDR3: CASSLELNTEAFF
DNA: TGTGCCAGCAGCTTAGAACTAAACACTGAAGCTTTCTTT

size: -
D: TRBD2
J: TRBJ2-1
V: TRBV9
CDR3: CASSPTSVTHEQFF
DNA: TGTGCCAGCAGCCCCACTAGCGTTACCCATGAGCAGTTCTTC

size: medium-sized
D: TRBD1
J: TRBJ2-7
V: TRBV7-6
CDR3: CASSAGTGTEQYF
DNA: TGTGCCAGCAGCGCCGGGACAGGGACCGAGCAGTACTTC

size: -
D: -
J: TRBJ2-2
V: TRBV11-2
CDR3: CASSQDRLAGELFF
DNA: TGTGCCAGCAGCCAGGATCGCCTTGCCGGGGAGCTGTTTTTT

size: -
D: TRBD2
J: TRBJ2-3
V: TRBV7-9
CDR3: CASSLAGGPLSTDTQYF
DNA: TGTGCCAGCAGCTTAGCGGGAGGGCCTCTTAGCACAGATACGCAGTATTTT